The T cell receptor (beta chain) described here comes from a study of T-cell memory formation after mild COVID-19 (dated by TCRdb to the early 2020s). About the investigation overall: TCR sequence clusters from the two donors were largely donor specific. Longitudinal TCRalpha and TCRbeta repertoire sequencing tracked T-cell clones expanding and contracting after mild COVID-19 in two donors. Two young, previously healthy adult volunteers made up the cohort, one male and one female. What the work shows at the level of the full study, not this receptor alone: Contracting CD4+ clones were located mainly in the CM and EM memory subsets, whereas CD8+ clones were found to be enriched in EMRA. Clones that contracted from day 15 to 85 showed balanced CD4/CD8 phenotypes, whereas a second wave of clones that expanded from day 15 to 37 leaned towards CD4+. The detection of some responding clones in pre-infection memory suggests that pre-existing cross-reactive memory T cells joined the SARS-CoV-2 response. The study covered only a couple of mild cases, and larger cohorts including severe cases with pre-infection samples were considered necessary. The second-wave clones that peaked on day 37 were not confirmed to be SARS-CoV-2 specific.

The listed sequencing device is Illumina NovaSeq 6000. Using 5'RACE with constant-segment primers, TCRalpha and TCRbeta cDNA libraries were constructed, with sample barcodes and unique molecular identifiers added in the process. RNA was extracted from every sample with Trizol reagent. Library amplification was performed in two PCR steps, and a second sample barcode and Illumina TruSeq adapters were introduced in the second step. Sequencing of libraries was performed on an Illumina NovaSeq with 2 x 150 bp paired-end reads. In the original analysis: Demultiplexing of reads and collapsing into UMI-guided consensus sequences were performed with migec v1.2.7. With mixcr v2.1.11, UMI consensuses were aligned to TRA and TRB V and J templates and assembled into clonotypes. Clonotypes were classified as expanded or contracted when called significant by both edgeR and NoisET, with noise models trained on biological replicates. For edgeR calls, the cutoffs were a false discovery rate-adjusted p below 0.01 and a log2 fold-change threshold of 1. PCA with hierarchical clustering of max-normalized trajectories of the 1000 most abundant clonotypes was used as exploratory dynamics analysis. Separately sequenced CD4+ and CD8+ repertoires were used to assign the CD4 or CD8 phenotype of responding clones. TCRdb handled the public reads itself, with Q25 trimming in fastp and clone calling in MiXCR, and kept productive beta chains. Under each unique CDR3 protein, matching rows form one entry showing the most common genes and DNA. The V and J calls reflect TCRdb's pipeline rather than the authors' work. Present in this sample are fewer than 200,000 distinct CDR3 sequences, around 21% of which were seen just once. Of the sample, around 23% is held by the ten largest clones.

A note on this clonotype: It lacks a known antigen. No qualities accompany the bases; no much larger clone lies one base away.

PBMCs were isolated by Ficoll-Paque density gradient centrifugation. The cysteine opens and the phenylalanine closes a CDR3 of 16 amino acids. Of the read, only the CDR3 DNA is kept; its 48 bases are in frame from base 1. V is pared back by 4 bases and J by 8 bases, with 21 bases lying between the germline termini. The CDR1 and CDR2 encoded by the germline V gene are SGHVS and FQNEAQ. The sequencing sample was made of PBMCs or a T cell subset sorted from them (not recorded which). The chain joins TRBV7-8 to TRBJ1-5; the D gene is perhaps TRBD1, from 5 matching bases. The sequence came from an adult woman who had mild COVID-19 (a few samples of this study predate the infection). The sample titles of this study are shuffled in the database, so cell type and time point are left out; the donor was told from shared clones. The nucleotides read TGTGCCAGCAGCTCGGTTCGTGCAGGGATGATCGAGCCCCAGCATTTT. Its protein is CASSSVRAGMIEPQHF. Here the CDR3 is joined to the reference TRBV7-8 and TRBJ1-5 genes, and the full variable domain is: GAGVSQSPRYKVAKRGQDVALRCDPISGHVSLFWYQQALGQGPEFLTYFQNEAQLDKSGLPSDRFFAERPEGSVSTLKIQRTQQEDSAVYLCASSSVRAGMIEPQHFGDGTRLSIL.